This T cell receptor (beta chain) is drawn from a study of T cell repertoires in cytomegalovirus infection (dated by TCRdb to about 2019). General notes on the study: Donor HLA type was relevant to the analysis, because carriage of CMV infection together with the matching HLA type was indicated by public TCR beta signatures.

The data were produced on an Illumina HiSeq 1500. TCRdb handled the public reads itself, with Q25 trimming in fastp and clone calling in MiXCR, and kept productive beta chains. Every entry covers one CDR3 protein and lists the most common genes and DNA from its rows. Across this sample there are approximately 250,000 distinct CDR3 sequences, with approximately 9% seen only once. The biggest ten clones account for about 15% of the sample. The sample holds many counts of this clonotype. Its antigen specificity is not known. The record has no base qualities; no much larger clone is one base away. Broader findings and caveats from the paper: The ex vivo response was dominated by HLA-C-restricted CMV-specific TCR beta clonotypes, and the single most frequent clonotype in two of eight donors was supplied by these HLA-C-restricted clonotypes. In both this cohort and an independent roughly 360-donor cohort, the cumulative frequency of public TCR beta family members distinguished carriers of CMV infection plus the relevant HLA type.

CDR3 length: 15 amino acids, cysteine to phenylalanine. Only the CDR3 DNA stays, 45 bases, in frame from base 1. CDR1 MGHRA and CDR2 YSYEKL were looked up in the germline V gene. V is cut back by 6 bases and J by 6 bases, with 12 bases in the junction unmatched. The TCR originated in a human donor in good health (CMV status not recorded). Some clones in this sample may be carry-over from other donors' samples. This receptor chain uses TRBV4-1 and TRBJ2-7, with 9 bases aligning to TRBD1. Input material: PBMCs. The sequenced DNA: TGCGCCAGCAGACGAGAAGGGACAGGGCAGTTCGAGCAGTACTTC. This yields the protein CASRREGTGQFEQYF.